The rows below give T cell receptor beta chains drawn from one sample of a study of blood T cell repertoires in COVID-19. Libraries were prepared by immunoSEQ multiplex PCR; TCRdb keeps only in-frame clonotypes and omits some of them. The table has 56,000 or so clones, 89% seen once. The sequencing input was peripheral blood. All receptors come from a human donor in a cohort sampled during active COVID-19. Each CDR3 is given with its conserved first and last residue. A D gene is named only where the DNA matches it firmly. Not every row has a clone size; where given, it reads once, few, many or a size class.

D	V	J	size	CDR3	DNA
TRBD1	TRBV6-5	TRBJ2-7	.	CASSRDRGPSYEQYF	TGTGCCAGCAGTCGTGACAGGGGCCCCAGCTACGAGCAGTACTTC
.	TRBV9	TRBJ1-4	.	CASSAAGRLTNEKLFF	TGTGCCAGCAGCGCGGCGGGGCGCCTTACTAATGAAAAACTGTTTTTT
TRBD2	TRBV14	TRBJ2-3	.	CASSQAGEGTDTQYF	TGTGCCAGCAGCCAAGCCGGGGAGGGGACAGATACGCAGTATTTT
.	TRBV11-1	TRBJ2-7	once	CASSPSGTYATRQYF	TGTGCCAGCAGTCCGAGCGGGACATATGCTACGAGGCAGTACTTC
TRBD1	TRBV19	TRBJ1-5	.	CASSIKGARQPQHF	TGTGCCAGTAGTATAAAGGGGGCTAGACAGCCCCAGCATTTT
.	TRBV7-9	TRBJ1-6	few	CASSPRGNNSPLHF	TGTGCCAGCAGTCCCCGAGGAAATAATTCACCCCTCCACTTT
TRBD1	TRBV13	TRBJ2-7	.	CASSKIATGDEAYEQYF	TGTGCCAGCAGCAAAATTGCAACAGGGGATGAAGCCTACGAGCAGTACTTC
TRBD1	TRBV19	TRBJ1-2	.	CASRRDSLYGYTF	TGTGCCAGTAGACGGGACAGCCTCTATGGCTACACCTTC
.	TRBV7-8	TRBJ1-4	.	CASGRAGAQIEKLFF	TGTGCCAGCGGTAGAGCGGGCGCACAAATAGAAAAACTGTTTTTT
.	TRBV9	TRBJ2-7	.	CASSRGTVASYEQYF	TGTGCCAGCAGCCGGGGGACAGTGGCCTCCTACGAGCAGTACTTC
.	TRBV2	TRBJ1-3	.	CASRATDSGNTIYF	TGTGCCAGCAGGGCCACCGACTCTGGAAACACCATATATTTT
TRBD2	TRBV5-6	TRBJ2-1	.	CASSPVGGRGHNEQFF	TGTGCCAGCAGCCCGGTGGGCGGGAGGGGGCACAATGAGCAGTTCTTC
.	TRBV18	TRBJ2-7	.	CASSPPFFSGYEQYF	TGTGCCAGCTCACCACCGTTTTTTAGTGGCTACGAGCAGTACTTC
.	TRBV5-1	TRBJ1-2	once	CASSPTGPGGYTF	TGCGCCAGCAGTCCGACAGGCCCGGGTGGCTACACCTTC
.	TRBV29-1	TRBJ2-5	.	CSVGARRGLQETQYF	TGCAGCGTGGGGGCACGAAGGGGGTTACAAGAGACCCAGTACTTC
.	TRBV18	TRBJ2-6	.	CASSPTGYGSGANVLTF	TGTGCCAGCTCACCTACAGGGTACGGGTCTGGGGCCAACGTCCTGACTTTC
.	TRBV27	TRBJ2-7	.	CASSFRGYEQYF	TGTGCCAGCAGTTTTCGCGGCTACGAGCAGTACTTC
TRBD2	TRBV5-8	TRBJ2-2	.	CASSISGGADTGELFF	TGTGCCAGCAGCATAAGCGGGGGGGCCGACACCGGGGAGCTGTTTTTT
TRBD1	TRBV7-2	TRBJ1-6	once	CASSSRTGTGGSPLHF	TGTGCCAGCAGCTCGCGAACCGGGACAGGGGGCTCACCCCTCCACTTT
TRBD1	TRBV5-4	TRBJ1-2	.	CASSAYRGTSNYGYTF	TGTGCCAGCAGCGCTTACAGGGGGACCTCTAACTATGGCTACACCTTC
TRBD1	TRBV4-1	TRBJ1-2	.	CASSQDQGEVRAGYTF	TGCGCCAGCAGCCAAGATCAGGGGGAAGTTCGAGCTGGCTACACCTTC
.	TRBV6-5	TRBJ2-7	.	CASSPWESYEQYF	TGTGCCAGTTCGCCCTGGGAGTCCTACGAGCAGTACTTC
.	TRBV11-2	TRBJ2-3	.	CASAGAWADTQYF	TGTGCCAGCGCGGGGGCTTGGGCAGATACGCAGTATTTT
.	TRBV12-3/TRBV12-4	TRBJ1-1	.	CASSYGSEAFF	TGTGCCAGCAGTTACGGGTCTGAAGCTTTCTTT
.	TRBV19	TRBJ2-7	.	CATSILQGTTEQYF	TGTGCCACGAGTATCCTCCAGGGGACTACCGAGCAGTACTTC
.	TRBV29-1	TRBJ1-2	.	CSVVAGGDYGYTF	TGCAGCGTGGTGGCGGGGGGGGACTATGGCTACACCTTC
.	TRBV5-4	TRBJ2-5	.	CASSILNWRQRRGQETQYF	TGTGCCAGCAGCATACTCAATTGGAGACAGAGGCGCGGCCAAGAGACCCAGTACTTC
TRBD2	TRBV7-6	TRBJ2-5	.	CASTPGLAGGLGETQYF	TGTGCCAGCACCCCGGGCCTAGCGGGGGGGCTGGGAGAGACCCAGTACTTC
TRBD2	TRBV4-3	TRBJ2-2	once	CASSPLLAGGTGELFF	TGCGCCAGCAGCCCCCTCCTAGCGGGGGGAACCGGGGAGCTGTTTTTT
TRBD1	TRBV4-1	TRBJ1-2	.	CASSQVEKQGGGYTF	TGCGCCAGCAGCCAAGTTGAGAAACAGGGGGGTGGCTACACCTTC
TRBD2	TRBV5-4	TRBJ2-1	.	CASSLRGGNTNEQFF	TGTGCCAGCAGCTTGCGGGGGGGCAATACTAATGAGCAGTTCTTC
.	TRBV6-5	TRBJ2-3	few	CASTWGPLSTDTQYF	TGTGCCAGCACCTGGGGGCCTTTATCGACAGATACGCAGTATTTT
TRBD2	TRBV24-1	TRBJ2-5	.	CAASGGAGETQYF	TGTGCCGCAAGCGGGGGGGCTGGAGAGACCCAGTACTTC
.	TRBV6-5	TRBJ1-2	.	CASRGGFGYGYTF	TGTGCCAGCAGGGGGGGGTTTGGCTATGGCTACACCTTC
TRBD1	TRBV5-6	TRBJ1-5	.	CASSSSGQQYQPQHF	TGTGCCAGCAGCTCCTCGGGACAGCAGTATCAGCCCCAGCATTTT